This T cell receptor (beta chain) was profiled in a study of CD8 T cells in ankylosing spondylitis. The study, taken as a whole, reports: A TCR beta motif of fewer than ten highly homologous variants seemed to mark ankylosing spondylitis blood. Prior work had noted some motif variants in reactive arthritis blood and synovial fluid.

Via MiXCR, TCRdb re-called the 5' RACE reads, giving one row per CDR3 protein. The repertoire holds around 320,000 distinct CDR3 sequences, with 20% to 25% as singletons. CDR3 length equals 16 residues. Comments on this clonotype: What it binds is not known.

The V gene is TRBV21-1, the J gene TRBJ2-4; TRBD1 reflects the table's D call only, with no check against the DNA. TRBV21-1 is annotated as a pseudogene. Sequencing used blood, either unsorted or a sorted T cell fraction (not recorded which). The clonotype was recovered from a female donor with ankylosing spondylitis or in good health (not recorded which). Here the CDR3 DNA reads TGTGCCAGCAGCACAGACCCTAGGACAGATAAAAACATTCAGTACTTC. Protein product: CASSTDPRTDKNIQYF.